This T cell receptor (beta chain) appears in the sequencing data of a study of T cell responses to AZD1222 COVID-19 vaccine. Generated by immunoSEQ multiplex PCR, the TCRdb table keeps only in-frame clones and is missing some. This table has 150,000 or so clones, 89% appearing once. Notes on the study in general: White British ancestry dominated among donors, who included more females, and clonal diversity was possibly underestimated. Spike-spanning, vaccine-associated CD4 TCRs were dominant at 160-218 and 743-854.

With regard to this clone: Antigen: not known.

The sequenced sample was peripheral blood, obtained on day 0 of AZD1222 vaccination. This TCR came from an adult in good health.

The CDR3 DNA reads as TGTGCCAGCTCACCCTTAGTGGGAGGAGTAGACAATGAGCAGTTCTTC. Its protein is CASSPLVGGVDNEQFF. The V call is TRBV18, the J call TRBJ2-1, with D possibly being TRBD2 (6 bases). Trimming shortened V by 3 bases and J by 5 bases, and 17 bases separated the two germline ends. The germline gives CDR1 KGHSH, CDR2 LQKENI. The CDR3 consists of 16 residues.